This T cell receptor beta chain was captured in a study of T cell repertoires in cytomegalovirus infection. The overall study: From public TCR beta signatures came an indication of both CMV infection and matching HLA type.

Study outcomes and limitations: Identification of carriers of CMV plus the relevant HLA was performed using cumulative public TCR beta family frequency. The response measured ex vivo was dominated by TCR beta clonotypes (HLA-C-restricted and CMV-specific).

TCRdb re-called the reads through MiXCR, storing one row per CDR3 protein. The profile shows hundreds of thousands of distinct CDR3 sequences, 15% to 20% of them singletons. Germline CDR1 reads SGHTA; CDR2 reads FQGNSA. Deletions cut 5 bases from V and 7 bases from J, with 14 bases between. The CDR3 length is 14 residues. This clonotype has a count of ten or more. Its antigen is not identified. Source material: PBMCs. The origin of this receptor is a human donor in good health (CMV status not recorded). Some clones in this sample may be carry-over from other donors' samples. The chain links TRBV7-2 to TRBJ2-2, with D possibly TRBD2 on 6 matching bases. CDR3 nucleotides: TGTGCCAGCAGCAAAAGGTCGGGAGTCGGGGAGCTGTTTTTT. It encodes CASSKRSGVGELFF.